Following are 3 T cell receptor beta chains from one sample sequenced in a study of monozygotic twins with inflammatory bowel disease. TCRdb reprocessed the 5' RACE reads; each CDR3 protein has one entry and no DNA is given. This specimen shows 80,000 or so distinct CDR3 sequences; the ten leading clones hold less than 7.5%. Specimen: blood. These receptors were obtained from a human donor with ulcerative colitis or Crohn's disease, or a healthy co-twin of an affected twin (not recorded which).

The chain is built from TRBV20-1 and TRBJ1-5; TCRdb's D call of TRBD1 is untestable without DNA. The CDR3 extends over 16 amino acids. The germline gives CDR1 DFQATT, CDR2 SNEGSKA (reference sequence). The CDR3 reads CSARERTGISNQPQHF.

The CDR3 sequence is CASSSGRGGPDTQYF. The chain joins TRBV6-5 to TRBJ2-3; TCRdb picks TRBD1, but there is no DNA to check that call. This CDR3 has 15 residues. Per the germline V gene, CDR1 is MNHEY and CDR2 is SVGAGI.

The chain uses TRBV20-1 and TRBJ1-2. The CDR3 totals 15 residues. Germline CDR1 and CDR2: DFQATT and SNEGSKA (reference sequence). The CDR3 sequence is CSATTDVSRSYGYTF.